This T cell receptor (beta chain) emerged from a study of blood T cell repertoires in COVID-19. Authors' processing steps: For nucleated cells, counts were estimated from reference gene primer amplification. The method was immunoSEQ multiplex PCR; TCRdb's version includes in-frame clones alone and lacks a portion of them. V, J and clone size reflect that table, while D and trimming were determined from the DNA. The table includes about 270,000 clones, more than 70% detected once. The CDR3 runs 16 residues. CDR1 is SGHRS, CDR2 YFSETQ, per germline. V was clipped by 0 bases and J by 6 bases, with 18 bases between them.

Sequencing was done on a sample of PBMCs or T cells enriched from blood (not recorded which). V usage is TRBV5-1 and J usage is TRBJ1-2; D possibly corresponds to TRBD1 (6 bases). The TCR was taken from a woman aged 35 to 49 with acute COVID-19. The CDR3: CASSLVISGGADGYTF. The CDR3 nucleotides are TGCGCCAGCAGCTTGGTTATTAGTGGGGGCGCGGATGGCTACACCTTC.